This T cell receptor beta chain originates from a study of T cells in Graves' hyperthyroidism and ophthalmopathy (dated by TCRdb to the late 2010s). General notes on the study: Peripheral blood samples were taken at the time of initial diagnosis, prior to any treatment. A discovery cohort of about a hundred patients, about 43 with Graves' ophthalmopathy and under 60 with stable Graves' hyperthyroidism, was used to find distinguishing TCR V-J signatures. An independent validation cohort of 18 to 20 hyperthyroidism patients and about 16 patients who later progressed to ophthalmopathy tested prospective prediction of ophthalmopathy. The 100 or so discovery patients were divided at random into training and test sets in a 7:3 ratio. In addition, the study compared T-cell repertoires in thyroid tissue and in blood from roughly six Graves' hyperthyroidism patients. After blood sampling, hyperthyroidism patients were treated with methimazole at a starting dose of 30 mg daily, and ophthalmopathy patients were treated with high-dose intravenous methylprednisolone. The paper describes TCR Vbeta CDR3 sequencing of 140 or so peripheral blood samples, made up of 40 to 45 ophthalmopathy patients, roughly 80 hyperthyroidism patients and about 17 progressor patients. Paper-wide results and their limitations: During validation, the model predicted progression to ophthalmopathy a median of approximately six months ahead of onset, with around 70% sensitivity and 72.22% specificity. No statistical method was used to fix the sample size in advance, and group allocation was not hidden from the investigators. A model built on a 13 V-J signature distinguished ophthalmopathy from stable hyperthyroidism, reaching roughly 88% sensitivity and 81.08% specificity in cross-validation and 80%/75% in testing. Most expanded thyroid clonotypes (frequency above 0.001) were also detected in blood, suggesting blood repertoires may reflect thyroid immune responses.

In its sample, this clonotype was seen a few times. This receptor's antigen is unknown. No quality values exist for individual bases; no much larger clone is one base distant. The TCR beta CDR3 regions were amplified from the RNA transcripts. The first round of RT-PCR for the TCR CDR3 was performed with the HTBI primer set and the Qiagen OneStep RT-PCR kit. The libraries were constructed in a second round of multiplex PCR and then size-selected and purified. Sequencing of the libraries was done on an Illumina HiSeq2000 using paired-end 100 bp reads. The authors' pipeline ran thus. SOAPnuke was used to process the raw data, removing reads that contained adapters or uncalled bases, had a mean Phred below 15, or lacked an exact match to the constant primer or identifier. High-quality paired reads were merged using COPE v1.2.5, and each unique nucleotide sequence was defined as a clonotype. MiTCR v1.1 was used to align clonotypes to the IMGT TRBV, TRBD and TRBJ reference segments. The analysis was restricted to V-J combinations with a frequency above 0.0001, which together covered just over 98% of the repertoires. The TCS score was defined as the ratio of F50 (clonal expansion) to E x V (chaos), calculated using BLOSUM62-based TCRdist between CDR3 peptides within each V-J. Welch's t-statistics and random forest reduced just over 500 V-J features to roughly 13, which were used in a naive Bayes classifier (R e1071). Using fastp at Q25 and MiXCR, TCRdb reprocessed the public reads and kept productive beta chains. Under each unique CDR3 protein, matching rows form one entry showing the most common genes and DNA. In this record, the V and J calls reflect TCRdb's handling and not the investigators' own analysis. This sample lists a few hundred thousand distinct CDR3 sequences; 17% were detected once. The ten largest clones take up around 61% of the sample.

In the ophthalmopathy patients, disease was moderately to severely active, with a Clinical Activity Score of 3 or more, a NOSPECS grade of 4 or more, and a duration of less than 3 months. The study excluded patients with uncontrolled infections, other autoimmune diseases, pregnancy or lactation. Diagnoses were established on the basis of clinical symptoms, serum thyroxine and TRAb, thyroid ultrasound, and orbital computed tomography. PBMCs were isolated from approximately 10 ml of fresh peripheral blood by Ficoll-Paque density gradient centrifugation. Total RNA was extracted with Trizol reagent, and quality was checked on an Agilent 2100 Bioanalyzer. Sequencing used blood. The receptor's source is a woman in her sixties with Graves' ophthalmopathy.

The CDR3 sequence is CSVRTGGQTQYF. The DNA is as follows: TGCAGTGTCAGGACAGGGGGCCAGACCCAGTACTTC. The chain employs TRBV20-1 and TRBJ2-5; 11 bases in the junction line up with TRBD1. The germline V gene (reference sequence) sets CDR1 to DFQATT and CDR2 to SNEGSKA. Trimming accounts for 7 bases at V and 6 bases at J, while the number of junction bases matched to no gene is 4. The CDR3 holds 12 amino acids from the cysteine to the phenylalanine. Only the CDR3 DNA is retained, 36 bases long and in frame from the first base.